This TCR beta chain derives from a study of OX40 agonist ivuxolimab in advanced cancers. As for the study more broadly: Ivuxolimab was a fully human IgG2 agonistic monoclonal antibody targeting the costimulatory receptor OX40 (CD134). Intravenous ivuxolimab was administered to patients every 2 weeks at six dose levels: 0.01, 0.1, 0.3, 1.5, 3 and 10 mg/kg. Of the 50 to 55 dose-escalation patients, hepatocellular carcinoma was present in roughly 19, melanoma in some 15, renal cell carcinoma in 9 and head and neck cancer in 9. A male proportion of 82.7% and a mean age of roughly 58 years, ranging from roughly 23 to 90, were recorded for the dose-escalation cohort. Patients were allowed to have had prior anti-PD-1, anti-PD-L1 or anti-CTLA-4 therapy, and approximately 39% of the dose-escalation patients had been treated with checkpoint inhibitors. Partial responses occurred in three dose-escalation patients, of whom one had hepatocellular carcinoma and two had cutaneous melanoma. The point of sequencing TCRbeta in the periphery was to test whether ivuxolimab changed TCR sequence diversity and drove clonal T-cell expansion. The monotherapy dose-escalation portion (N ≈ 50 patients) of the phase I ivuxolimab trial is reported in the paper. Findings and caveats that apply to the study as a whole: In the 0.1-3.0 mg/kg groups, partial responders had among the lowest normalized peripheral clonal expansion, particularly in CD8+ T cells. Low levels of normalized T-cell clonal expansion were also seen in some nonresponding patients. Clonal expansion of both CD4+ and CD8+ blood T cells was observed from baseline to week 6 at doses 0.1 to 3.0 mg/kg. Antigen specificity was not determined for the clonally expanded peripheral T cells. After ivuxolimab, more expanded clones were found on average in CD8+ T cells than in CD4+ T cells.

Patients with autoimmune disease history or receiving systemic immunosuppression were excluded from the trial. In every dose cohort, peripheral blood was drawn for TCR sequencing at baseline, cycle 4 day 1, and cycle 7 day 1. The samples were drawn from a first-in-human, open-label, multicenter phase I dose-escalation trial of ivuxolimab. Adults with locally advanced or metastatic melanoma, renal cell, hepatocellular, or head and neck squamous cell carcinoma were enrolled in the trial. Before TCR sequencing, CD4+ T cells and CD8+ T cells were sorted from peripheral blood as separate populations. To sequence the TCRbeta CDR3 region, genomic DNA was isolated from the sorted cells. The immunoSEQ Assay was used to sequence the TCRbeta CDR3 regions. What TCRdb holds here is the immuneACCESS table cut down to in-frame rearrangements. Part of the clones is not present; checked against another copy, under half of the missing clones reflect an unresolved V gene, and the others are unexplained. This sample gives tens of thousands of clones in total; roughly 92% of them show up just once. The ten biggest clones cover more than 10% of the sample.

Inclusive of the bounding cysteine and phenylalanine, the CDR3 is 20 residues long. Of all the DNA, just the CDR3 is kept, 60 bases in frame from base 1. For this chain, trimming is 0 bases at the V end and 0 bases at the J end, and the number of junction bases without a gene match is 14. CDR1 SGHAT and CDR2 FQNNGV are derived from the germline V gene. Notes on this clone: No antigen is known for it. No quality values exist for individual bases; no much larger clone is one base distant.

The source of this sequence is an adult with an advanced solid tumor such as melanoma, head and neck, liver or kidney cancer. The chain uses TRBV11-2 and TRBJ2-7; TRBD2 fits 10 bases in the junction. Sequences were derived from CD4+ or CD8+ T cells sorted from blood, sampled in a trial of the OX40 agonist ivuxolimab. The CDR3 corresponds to CASSLDPLISGRTFSYEQYF. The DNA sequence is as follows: TGTGCCAGCAGCTTAGACCCCCTTATTAGCGGGAGGACCTTCTCCTACGAGCAGTACTTC.